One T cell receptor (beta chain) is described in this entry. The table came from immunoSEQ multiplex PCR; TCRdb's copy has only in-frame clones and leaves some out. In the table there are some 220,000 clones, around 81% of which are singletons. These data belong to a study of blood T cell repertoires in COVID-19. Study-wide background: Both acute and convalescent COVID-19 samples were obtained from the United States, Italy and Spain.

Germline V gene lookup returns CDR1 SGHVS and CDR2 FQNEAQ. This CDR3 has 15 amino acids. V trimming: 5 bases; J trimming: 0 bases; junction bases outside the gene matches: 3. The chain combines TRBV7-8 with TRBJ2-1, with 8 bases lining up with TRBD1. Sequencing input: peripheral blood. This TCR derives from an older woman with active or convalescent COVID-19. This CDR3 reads CASSPTGGSYNEQFF. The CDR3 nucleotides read TGTGCCAGCAGCCCTACAGGGGGCTCCTACAATGAGCAGTTCTTC. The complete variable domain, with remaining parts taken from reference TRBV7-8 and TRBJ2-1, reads GAGVSQSPRYKVAKRGQDVALRCDPISGHVSLFWYQQALGQGPEFLTYFQNEAQLDKSGLPSDRFFAERPEGSVSTLKIQRTQQEDSAVYLCASSPTGGSYNEQFFGPGTRLTVL.